The 13 T cell receptor beta chains below come from one sample, sequenced in a study of T cells in Graves' hyperthyroidism and ophthalmopathy. Amplification of TCR beta CDR3 regions was performed using RNA transcripts as template. First-round RT-PCR with HTBI primers amplified the TCR CDR3 region. TCRdb re-called the multiplex PCR reads with MiXCR, one entry per CDR3 protein. The sample lists over 450,000 distinct CDR3 sequences, over 13% occurring once. Sample: blood. Receptors were obtained from a woman younger than 30 with Graves' hyperthyroidism.

This clonotype appeared many times. The rearrangement uses TRBV19 and TRBJ1-2; D call uncertain. This CDR3 is 14 amino acids long. The germline CDR1 and CDR2 sequences are LNHDA and SQIVND (reference sequence). The V and J ends lost 1 base and 2 bases respectively, with 8 bases between them. CDR3 loop: CASSIGGGNYGYTF. CDR3 DNA: TGTGCCAGTAGTATAGGGGGAGGAAACTATGGCTACACCTTC.

This clonotype was seen at least ten times. The V gene is TRBV7-3, the J gene TRBJ1-6; 7 nucleotides align to TRBD1. Germline CDR1 SGHTA, CDR2 FQGTGA. The V and J ends lost 6 bases and 6 bases, in that order; junction bases with no gene match: 5. The CDR3 spans 14 residues. CDR3: CASSPGTANSPLHF. In nucleotides, the CDR3 is TGTGCCAGCAGTCCCGGGACAGCTAATTCACCCCTCCACTTT.

The rearrangement joins TRBV3-1 to TRBJ1-4; D is undetermined. Looked up from germline, CDR1 is LGHDT and CDR2 is YNNKEL (reference sequence). Trimming pared 4 bases from V and 0 bases from J, leaving 9 bases between. CDR3 size: 15 residues. CDR3 nucleotide sequence: TGTGCCAGCAGCCCAGTGGAGGCAACTAATGAAAAACTGTTTTTT. Protein sequence: CASSPVEATNEKLFF.

The table lists this clonotype with many counts. The CDR3 sequence is CASNGQLAGVNEQFF. Written as DNA, the CDR3 is TGTGCCAGCAATGGCCAACTAGCGGGAGTTAATGAGCAGTTCTTC. This chain connects TRBV2 to TRBJ2-1; 11 nucleotides line up with TRBD2. V shed 7 bases and J 7 bases; nucleotides not matched to a gene: 9. This CDR3 comprises 15 residues. The germline CDR1 and CDR2 sequences are SNHLY and FYNNEI.

The table lists this clonotype with many counts. V is TRBV3-1 and J is TRBJ1-5; 12 bases align to TRBD1. Trimming cost V 0 bases and J 6 bases; bases outside gene matches: 3. The germline V gene encodes CDR1 LGHDT and CDR2 YNNKEL (reference sequence). There are 16 residues in the CDR3. CDR3 bases: TGTGCCAGCAGCCAAGATGTGGGACAGGGGGCTCAGCCCCAGCATTTT. Amino acid sequence: CASSQDVGQGAQPQHF. The full variable domain, with the rest looked up from reference TRBV3-1 and TRBJ1-5, is DTAVSQTPKYLVTQMGNDKSIKCEQNLGHDTMYWYKQDSKKFLKIMFSYNNKELIINETVPNRFSPKSPDKAHLNLHINSLELGDSAVYFCASSQDVGQGAQPQHFGDGTRLSIL.

This chain links TRBV4-1 with TRBJ2-6; D call uncertain. CDR1 and CDR2 (germline): MGHRA, YSYEKL. The CDR3 is made up of 20 amino acids. The V and J ends lost 0 bases and 0 bases respectively, with 18 bases between them. This chain's CDR3 is CASSQDLRATLSSGANVLTF. Here the CDR3 DNA reads TGCGCCAGCAGCCAAGATTTAAGGGCCACCCTAAGCTCTGGGGCCAACGTCCTGACTTTC.

The DNA for the CDR3 is TGTGCCAGCAGCCAGGGGGGGACGGCTAATCAGCCCCAGCATTTT. It yields the protein CASSQGGTANQPQHF. The chain joins TRBV3-1 to TRBJ1-5; D is perhaps TRBD1 (5 bases). CDR1 is LGHDT and CDR2 is YNNKEL in the germline V gene (reference sequence). The V end was cut by 3 bases, the J end by 4 bases, with 13 bases between. The CDR3 loop spans 15 amino acids.

The gene calls are TRBV19 and TRBJ2-3, with D tentatively TRBD1 (5 bases). V was trimmed by 1 base and J by 5 bases, leaving 19 bases between them. This CDR3 has 17 residues. CDR1 and CDR2 (germline): LNHDA, SQIVND (reference sequence). The CDR3 bases are TGTGCCAGTAGTATAGGGCCCGCTGGGGCGTATGGAGATACGCAGTATTTT. Encoded protein: CASSIGPAGAYGDTQYF.

This clonotype has at least ten counts. The rearrangement links TRBV12-3 or TRBV12-4 to TRBJ2-7, with D perhaps matching TRBD2 (5 bases). V was shortened by 6 bases and J by 0 bases, with 9 bases between the two germline ends. This CDR3 has 13 residues. The CDR3 DNA reads as TGTGCCAGCAGAGATCGGGACTCCTACGAGCAGTACTTC. The encoded protein is CASRDRDSYEQYF.

This clonotype has at least ten counts. The chain links TRBV29-1 to TRBJ1-2; D not resolved. The V end lost 5 bases, the J end lost 5 bases, and 12 bases lay between the germline ends. The CDR3 length is 12 residues. Germline V lookup: CDR1 SQVTM, CDR2 ANQGSEA. The CDR3 DNA reads as TGCAGCGTTTCAGGTTTGAAGTATGGCTACACCTTC. Protein product: CSVSGLKYGYTF. Complete variable domain (other parts from reference TRBV29-1 and TRBJ1-2): SAVISQKPSRDICQRGTSLTIQCQVDSQVTMMFWYRQQPGQSLTLIATANQGSEATYESGFVIDKFPISRPNLTFSTLTVSNMSPEDSSIYLCSVSGLKYGYTFGSGTRLTVV.

The sample holds many counts of this clonotype. The rearrangement joins TRBV6-6 to TRBJ1-2; D remains unclear. The CDR3 has 13 amino acids. The V gene's germline CDR1 is MNHNY and CDR2 SVGAGI (reference sequence). V lost 0 bases to trimming and J lost 6 bases, with 8 bases between them. The DNA for the CDR3 is TGTGCCAGCAGTTACTCGTCGGCGGATGGCTACACCTTC. Amino acids: CASSYSSADGYTF.

This clonotype showed up many times. This chain joins TRBV2 and TRBJ2-6; D unclear. With 8 bases removed from V and 0 bases from J, the gap between germline ends came to 14 bases. Germline V CDR1 and CDR2: SNHLY, FYNNEI. The CDR3 is 16 residues long. CDR3 DNA: TGTGCCAGCGTTGACACTTACCTCTCTGGGGCCAACGTCCTGACTTTC. Protein sequence: CASVDTYLSGANVLTF.

This clonotype was seen ten or more times. The V gene is TRBV2, the J gene TRBJ1-6; 9 nucleotides agree with TRBD1. CDR1 is SNHLY and CDR2 is FYNNEI in the germline V gene. The CDR3 covers 16 residues. J gave up 0 bases and V 6 bases, and 3 bases lay outside the gene matches. The CDR3 loop reads CASRDRGSSYNSPLHF. CDR3 sequence (DNA): TGTGCCAGCAGGGACAGGGGAAGCTCCTATAATTCACCCCTCCACTTT.